This T cell receptor (beta chain) was sequenced during a study of human CD8 memory T cell subsets. Findings and caveats of the study: There was only minimal overlap between the repertoires of stem-like memory and precursor exhausted T cells.

The CDR3 spans 18 residues. Looked up from germline, CDR1 is SNHLY and CDR2 is FYNNEI. Sequencing libraries of TCR beta were made by UMI-labeled 5' RACE. Using the 5' RACE reads, TCRdb records one entry per CDR3 protein without DNA. Its clone listing holds about 17,000 distinct CDR3 sequences. A word on this clonotype: What it binds is unknown.

This receptor was identified in a human donor in good health. The V gene is TRBV2, the J gene TRBJ2-1; with no DNA, the TCRdb D assignment of TRBD2 cannot be verified. The source material was CD8+ stem-like memory T cells (TSCM and TCM) sorted from PBMCs. The subset here: stem-like memory CD8 T cells (TSTEM), CCR7+ PD-1- TIGIT-. CDR3 sequence: CASSELVAGQSSYNEQFF. The full variable domain, completed using reference TRBV2 and TRBJ2-1, is EPEVTQTPSHQVTQMGQEVILRCVPISNHLYFYWYRQILGQKVEFLVSFYNNEISEKSEIFDDQFSVERPDGSNFTLKIRSTKLEDSAMYFCASSELVAGQSSYNEQFFGPGTRLTVL.